The 22 T cell receptor beta chains reported below all come from one sample, sequenced in a study of blood T cell repertoires in COVID-19. Method: immunoSEQ multiplex PCR; TCRdb's copy keeps in-frame clones and lacks some. The sample holds some 370,000 clones; around four fifths are singletons and the top ten take approximately 4.7%. The sequencing input was PBMCs or T cells enriched from blood (not recorded which). Source of these receptors: a woman in her 50s who had recovered from COVID-19.

The J gene is TRBJ2-3, the V gene TRBV20-1; 12 bases align to TRBD2. J gave up 4 bases and V 3 bases, and 5 bases lay outside the gene matches. From germline, CDR1 is DFQATT and CDR2 SNEGSKA (reference sequence). This CDR3 spans 15 amino acids. The CDR3 is CSASALAGGPDTQYF. DNA of the CDR3: TGCAGTGCTAGTGCCCTAGCGGGAGGGCCAGATACGCAGTATTTT.

The chain carries TRBV5-4 and TRBJ1-3; D remains ambiguous. Germline CDR1 is SGHNT and CDR2 is YYREEE (reference sequence). With 4 bases removed from V and 7 bases from J, the gap between germline ends came to 9 bases. The CDR3 runs 12 residues. CDR3 residues: CASSPGGNTIYF. Here the CDR3 DNA reads TGTGCCAGCAGCCCTGGCGGCAACACCATATATTTT.

The V gene is TRBV4-3, the J gene TRBJ2-2, with D possibly TRBD1 on 5 matching bases. V was shortened by 0 bases and J by 6 bases, with 14 bases between the two germline ends. Germline CDR1 is LGHNA and CDR2 is YSLEER. The CDR3 sequence is 16 residues long. CDR3 coding DNA: TGCGCCAGCAGCCAAGATGCGACAGCGCCTGCCGGGGAGCTGTTTTTT. Amino acids: CASSQDATAPAGELFF.

The genes are TRBV19 and TRBJ1-2; no reliable D call. Trimming cost V 6 bases and J 1 base, with 15 bases left between them. CDR3 size: 15 residues. From germline, CDR1 is LNHDA and CDR2 SQIVND (reference sequence). The CDR3: CASSTEGAGNYGYTF. The CDR3 DNA is TGTGCCAGTAGCACCGAGGGTGCGGGTAACTATGGCTACACCTTC.

V and J are TRBV29-1 and TRBJ2-2; maybe TRBD1 (6 bases). This CDR3 contains 14 residues. V lost 7 bases, J lost 2 bases, and 14 bases lay in between. CDR1 and CDR2 (germline): SQVTM, ANQGSEA. The chain's CDR3 is CSALTGPNTGELFF. The CDR3 DNA reads TGCAGCGCACTTACAGGGCCCAACACCGGGGAGCTGTTTTTT.

The CDR3 reads CASSTLAGRYEQYF. The CDR3 DNA follows: TGTGCCAGTAGTACGTTAGCGGGAAGGTACGAGCAGTACTTC. The V call is TRBV19, the J call TRBJ2-7, with 8 bases matching TRBD2. This CDR3 spans 14 amino acids. Looked up from germline, CDR1 is LNHDA and CDR2 is SQIVND (reference sequence). The J segment lost 4 bases and the V segment lost 4 bases, leaving 6 bases of the junction unmatched.

V and J are TRBV9 and TRBJ2-3; the match to TRBD2 covers 9 bases. CDR1 is SGDLS, CDR2 YYNGEE, per germline. Trimming cost V 4 bases and J 2 bases; bases outside gene matches: 8. The CDR3 loop spans 16 amino acids. The CDR3 region is CASSSRGGSLTDTQYF. DNA for the CDR3: TGTGCCAGCAGCTCGCGGGGGGGCTCGCTCACAGATACGCAGTATTTT.

This clone was counted only a few times. V gene TRBV11-2 combines with J gene TRBJ1-2; possible D gene TRBD1, 5 bases. V lost 1 base and J 6 bases, leaving 6 bases between the germline ends. The CDR3 covers 12 residues. Germline V gene lookup returns CDR1 SGHAT and CDR2 FQNNGV. In DNA, the CDR3 is TGTGCCAGCAGCTTAGGACAGCATGGCTACACCTTC. Residues: CASSLGQHGYTF.

This clone was found once. This rearrangement joins TRBV7-2 to TRBJ1-2; 9 nucleotides match TRBD1. The germline V gene has CDR1 SGHTA and CDR2 FQGNSA. V lost 4 bases to trimming and J lost 12 bases; unmatched junction nucleotides: 9. The CDR3 has 13 residues. The DNA for the CDR3 is TGTGCCAGCAGCTCCCGGACAGGGGTCGTGGACACCTTC. This gives the protein CASSSRTGVVDTF.

This chain links TRBV27 with TRBJ1-2; a possible D gene is TRBD1 (6 bases). From germline, CDR1 is MNHEY and CDR2 SMNVEV (reference sequence). V lost 6 bases to trimming and J lost 5 bases, with 13 bases between them. The CDR3 runs 13 residues. The CDR3 nucleotides read TGTGCCAGCAGGAGGACAGCCGAATATGGCTACACCTTC. This sequence encodes CASRRTAEYGYTF.

The count of this clone is one. This chain joins TRBV19 and TRBJ2-5, with D possibly TRBD1 on 6 matching bases. This CDR3 region has 17 residues. V was shortened by 1 base and J by 4 bases, with 19 bases between the two germline ends. Germline lookup yields CDR1 LNHDA and CDR2 SQIVND (reference sequence). In DNA, the CDR3 is TGTGCCAGTAGTATAGGGGAAGGCAGGGGAAAGAGAGAGACCCAGTACTTC. Translated, it gives CASSIGEGRGKRETQYF.

The chain is built from TRBV27 and TRBJ1-6; a possible D gene is TRBD1 (5 bases). V was shortened by 1 base and J by 8 bases, with 18 bases between the two germline ends. Per the germline V gene, CDR1 is MNHEY and CDR2 is SMNVEV (reference sequence). The CDR3 consists of 17 residues. The CDR3 bases are TGTGCCAGCAGTTTATTGGGTCGGGCAGGGCGAGATTCACCCCTCCACTTT. This codes for CASSLLGRAGRDSPLHF.

This clone has ten or more counts. The chain carries TRBV7-3 and TRBJ1-1, with 8 bases identical to TRBD1. The CDR3 loop spans 15 amino acids. Germline V gene sequence: CDR1 SGHTA, CDR2 FQGTGA. Trimming cost V 3 bases and J 3 bases; bases outside gene matches: 6. CDR3 nucleotides: TGTGCCAGCAGCTTTACTTTGACAGGGGACACTGAAGCTTTCTTT. This codes for CASSFTLTGDTEAFF.

The chain couples TRBV30 to TRBJ1-1; weak D call: TRBD1 (5 bases). V dropped 2 bases and J dropped 0 bases, with 13 bases sitting between them. Germline CDR1 GTSNPN, CDR2 SVGIG (reference sequence). The CDR3 length is 15 residues. CDR3 in amino acids: CAWSTTGTVNTEAFF. In DNA, the CDR3 is TGTGCCTGGAGTACCACCGGGACTGTGAACACTGAAGCTTTCTTT.

The chain links TRBV5-4 to TRBJ1-1; possible D gene TRBD1, 6 bases. The CDR3 is 16 amino acids. Germline CDR1 is SGHNT and CDR2 is YYREEE (reference sequence). The V gene lost 4 bases and the J gene lost 1 base, with 17 bases spanning the gap. This chain's CDR3 is CASSRGGGAANTEAFF. CDR3 nucleotides: TGTGCCAGCAGCCGGGGGGGCGGGGCAGCGAACACTGAAGCTTTCTTT.

This clone was seen once. The V gene is TRBV2, the J gene TRBJ2-3; 11 bases line up with TRBD2. The CDR3 has 15 amino acids. Trimming took 5 bases from V and 5 from J; bases not matched to a gene: 6. Germline V lookup: CDR1 SNHLY, CDR2 FYNNEI. CDR3: CASSSGTSGVDTQYF. CDR3 nucleotide sequence: TGTGCCAGCAGTTCCGGGACTAGCGGCGTAGATACGCAGTATTTT. Based on the CDR3 plus reference TRBV2 and TRBJ2-3, the full variable domain is EPEVTQTPSHQVTQMGQEVILRCVPISNHLYFYWYRQILGQKVEFLVSFYNNEISEKSEIFDDQFSVERPDGSNFTLKIRSTKLEDSAMYFCASSSGTSGVDTQYFGPGTRLTVL.

The chain employs TRBV6-2 or TRBV6-3 and TRBJ1-2; 7 bases map to TRBD1. The trim removed 4 bases at V and 6 bases at J, leaving 8 bases unmatched. Germline CDR1 and CDR2: MNHEY and SVGEGT. This CDR3 region has 14 residues. Written as DNA, the CDR3 is TGTGCCAGCAGTTTAGAAAGGGGGCTGGATGGCTACACCTTC. Its translation is CASSLERGLDGYTF.

The chain is built from TRBV25-1 and TRBJ1-2; maybe TRBD1 (5 bases). CDR1 and CDR2 (germline): MGHDK, SYGVNS. V dropped 6 bases and J dropped 7 bases, with 24 bases sitting between them. The CDR3 contains 16 residues. CDR3 amino acids: CASSSWSGVESTGYTF. CDR3 sequence (DNA): TGTGCCAGCAGCTCATGGTCGGGGGTCGAATCGACTGGCTACACCTTC.

V and J are TRBV5-5 and TRBJ1-2; D is ambiguous. CDR3 length: 14 amino acids. Trimming took off 6 bases at V and 7 bases at J, with 19 bases between the two ends. Germline V gene data show CDR1 as SGHKS and CDR2 as YYEKEE (reference sequence). This chain's CDR3 is CASILNPGTIGYTF. CDR3 in DNA: TGTGCCAGCATCCTGAACCCGGGAACTATTGGCTACACCTTC. The full variable domain, rest sourced from reference TRBV5-5 and TRBJ1-2, is DAGVTQSPTHLIKTRGQQVTLRCSPISGHKSVSWYQQVLGQGPQFIFQYYEKEERGRGNFPDRFSARQFPNYSSELNVNALLLGDSALYLCASILNPGTIGYTFGSGTRLTVV.

The chain combines TRBV27 with TRBJ1-2, with D hard to call. The CDR3 length is 13 residues. The ends were cut back, 3 bases at V and 4 bases at J, with 9 bases in the middle. The germline gives CDR1 MNHEY, CDR2 SMNVEV (reference sequence). CDR3 sequence reads: CASSFGLSYGYTF. In nucleotides, the CDR3 is TGTGCCAGCAGTTTTGGTCTAAGCTATGGCTACACCTTC.

The chain links TRBV5-1 to TRBJ1-2, with a weak D call TRBD1 (5 bases). V was trimmed by 0 bases and J by 8 bases, leaving 17 bases between them. Germline V lookup: CDR1 SGHRS, CDR2 YFSETQ. The CDR3 totals 15 residues. The CDR3: CASSLAAGESYGYTF. In DNA, the CDR3 is TGCGCCAGCAGCTTGGCGGCGGGGGAGAGCTACGGCTACACCTTC.

V usage is TRBV4-3 and J usage is TRBJ2-7; tentatively, D is TRBD1 (7 bases). CDR3 length equals 16 residues. Germline CDR1 LGHNA, CDR2 YSLEER. V lost 3 bases to trimming and J lost 3 bases, with 18 bases between them. The CDR3 DNA follows: TGCGCCAGCAGCCAGAGCCTGCAGGGGGGTTTCTACGAGCAGTACTTC. Encoded protein: CASSQSLQGGFYEQYF.